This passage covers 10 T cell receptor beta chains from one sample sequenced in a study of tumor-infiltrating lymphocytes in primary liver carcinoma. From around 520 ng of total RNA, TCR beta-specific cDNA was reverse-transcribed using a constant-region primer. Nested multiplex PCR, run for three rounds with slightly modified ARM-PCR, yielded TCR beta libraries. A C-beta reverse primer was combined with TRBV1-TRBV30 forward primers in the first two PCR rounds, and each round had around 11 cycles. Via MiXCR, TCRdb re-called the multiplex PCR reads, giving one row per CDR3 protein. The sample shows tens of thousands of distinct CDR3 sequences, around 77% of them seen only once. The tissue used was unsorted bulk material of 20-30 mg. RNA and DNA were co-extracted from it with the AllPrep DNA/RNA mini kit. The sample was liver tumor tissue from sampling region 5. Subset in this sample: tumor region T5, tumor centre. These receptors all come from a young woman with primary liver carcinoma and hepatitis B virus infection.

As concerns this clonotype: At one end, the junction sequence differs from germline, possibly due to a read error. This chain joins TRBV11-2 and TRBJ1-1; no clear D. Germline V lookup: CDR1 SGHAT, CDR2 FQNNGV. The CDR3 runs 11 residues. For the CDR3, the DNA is TGTGCCAGCAGCTTATGTACTGAAGCGTTCTTT. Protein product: CASSLCTEAFF.

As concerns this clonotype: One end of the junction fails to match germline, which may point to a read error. CDR3 sequence: CAGSQLDMVAGDSDTQYF. The CDR3 region has the DNA TGCGCCGGCAGCCAACTAGACATGGTAGCTGGAGACTCGGATACGCAGTATTTT. The chain combines TRBV4-1 with TRBJ2-3, with D perhaps matching TRBD2 (5 bases). The V gene's germline CDR1 is MGHRA and CDR2 YSYEKL. This CDR3 is built from 18 residues.

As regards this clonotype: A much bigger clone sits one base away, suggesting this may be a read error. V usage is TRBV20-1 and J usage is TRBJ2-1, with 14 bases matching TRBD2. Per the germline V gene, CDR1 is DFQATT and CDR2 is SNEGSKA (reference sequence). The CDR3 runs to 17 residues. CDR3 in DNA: TGCAGTACTAGAGACTCGCGGGGGACTAGCGGGAGCTATAAGCAGTTCTTC. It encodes CSTRDSRGTSGSYKQFF.

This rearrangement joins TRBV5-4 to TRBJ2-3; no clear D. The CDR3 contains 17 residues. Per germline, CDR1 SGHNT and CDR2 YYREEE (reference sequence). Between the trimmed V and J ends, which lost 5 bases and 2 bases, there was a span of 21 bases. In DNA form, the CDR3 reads TGTGCCAGCAGTGTAGACGGACCCCCTCCACTCACAGATACGCAGTATTTT. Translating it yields CASSVDGPPPLTDTQYF. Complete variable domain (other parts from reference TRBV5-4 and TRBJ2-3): ETGVTQSPTHLIKTRGQQVTLRCSSQSGHNTVSWYQQALGQGPQFIFQYYREEENGRGNFPPRFSGLQFPNYSSELNVNALELDDSALYLCASSVDGPPPLTDTQYFGPGTRLTVL.

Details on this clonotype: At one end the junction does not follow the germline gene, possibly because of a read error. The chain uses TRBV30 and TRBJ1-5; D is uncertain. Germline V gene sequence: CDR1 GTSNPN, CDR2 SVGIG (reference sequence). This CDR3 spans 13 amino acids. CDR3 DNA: TGTGCCTGGAGTCCAAGGGCAGGAGGACCCCAGCCTTTT. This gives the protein CAWSPRAGGPQPF.

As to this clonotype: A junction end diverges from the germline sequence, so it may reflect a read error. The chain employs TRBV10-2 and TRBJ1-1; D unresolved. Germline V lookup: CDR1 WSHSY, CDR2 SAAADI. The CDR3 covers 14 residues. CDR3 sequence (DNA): TGTGCCATCAGTGAGTCGAGGGCGGGCACCAAAGCTTTCTTT. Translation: CAISESRAGTKAFF.

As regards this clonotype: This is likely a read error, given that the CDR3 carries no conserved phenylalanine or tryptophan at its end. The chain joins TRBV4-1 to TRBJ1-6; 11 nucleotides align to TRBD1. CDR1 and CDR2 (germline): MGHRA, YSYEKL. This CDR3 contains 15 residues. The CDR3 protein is CANSPPGQGGSPLHP. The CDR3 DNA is TGCGCCAACAGCCCCCCGGGACAGGGGGGTTCACCCCTCCACCCT.

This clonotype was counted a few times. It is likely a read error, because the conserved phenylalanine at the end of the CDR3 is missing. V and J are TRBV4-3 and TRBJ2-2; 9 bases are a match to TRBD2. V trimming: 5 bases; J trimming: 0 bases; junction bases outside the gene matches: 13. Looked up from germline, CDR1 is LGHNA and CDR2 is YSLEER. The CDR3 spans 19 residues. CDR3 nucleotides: TGCGCCAGCAGCGTACATGCGGGAGGGCCCCGTTCGAACACCGGGGAGCTGTTTCTT. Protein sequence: CASSVHAGGPRSNTGELFL.

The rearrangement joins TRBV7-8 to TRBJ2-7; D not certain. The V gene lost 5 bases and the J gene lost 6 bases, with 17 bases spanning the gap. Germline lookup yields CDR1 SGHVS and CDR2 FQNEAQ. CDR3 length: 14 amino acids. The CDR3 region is CASSALISSPEQYF. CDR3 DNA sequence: TGTGCCAGCAGCGCCCTCATCTCGTCCCCCGAGCAGTACTTC.

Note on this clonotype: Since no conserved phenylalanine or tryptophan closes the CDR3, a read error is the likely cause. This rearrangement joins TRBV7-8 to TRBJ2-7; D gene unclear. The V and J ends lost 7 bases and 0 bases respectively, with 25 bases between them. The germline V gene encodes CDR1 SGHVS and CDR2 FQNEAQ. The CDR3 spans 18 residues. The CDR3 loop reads CASISGRGRIMSSYEQYS. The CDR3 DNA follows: TGTGCCAGCATCTCGGGTCGCGGTCGTATTATGAGCTCCTACGAGCAGTACTCC.